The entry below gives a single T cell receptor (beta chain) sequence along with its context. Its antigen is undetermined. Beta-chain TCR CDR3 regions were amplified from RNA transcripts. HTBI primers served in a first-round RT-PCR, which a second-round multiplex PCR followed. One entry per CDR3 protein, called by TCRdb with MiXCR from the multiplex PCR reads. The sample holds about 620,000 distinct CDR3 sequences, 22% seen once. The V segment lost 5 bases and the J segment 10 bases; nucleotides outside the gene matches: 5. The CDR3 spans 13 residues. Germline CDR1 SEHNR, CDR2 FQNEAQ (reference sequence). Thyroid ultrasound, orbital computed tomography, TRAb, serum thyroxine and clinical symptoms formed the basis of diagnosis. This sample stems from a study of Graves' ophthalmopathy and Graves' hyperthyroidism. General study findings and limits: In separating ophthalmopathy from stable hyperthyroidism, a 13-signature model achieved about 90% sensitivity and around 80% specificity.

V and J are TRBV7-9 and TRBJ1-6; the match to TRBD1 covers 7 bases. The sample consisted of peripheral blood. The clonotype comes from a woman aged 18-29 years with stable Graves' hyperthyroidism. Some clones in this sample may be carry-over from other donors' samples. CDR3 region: CASSPGTASPLHF. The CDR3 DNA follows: TGTGCCAGCAGCCCCGGGACAGCATCACCCCTCCACTTT.